Here is one T cell receptor beta chain with its context. Its antigen is not identified. J gave up 8 bases and V 5 bases, and 5 bases lay outside the gene matches. The CDR3 extends over 13 amino acids. CDR1 and CDR2 (germline): SGHTA, FQGNSA. The record originates from a study of cytomegalovirus exposure and HLA in healthy donors. Study-level results: Of the V segments, some could not be distinguished, including TRBV6-2 and TRBV6-3, and were excluded.

Primers: 60 Vbeta forward and 13 Jbeta reverse. TCRdb's copy holds only in-frame clones and misses some; the assay was immunoSEQ multiplex PCR. The data show roughly 100,000 clones, over 60% seen once. The sample comprised PBMCs. The chain combines TRBV7-2 with TRBJ1-2; 10 bases fit TRBD1. The clonotype was recovered from a man aged 25-45 years in good health and CMV-seropositive. CDR3 DNA: TGTGCCAGCAGCCTGACAGGGGGCAGCGGCTACACCTTC. This encodes CASSLTGGSGYTF.